This T cell receptor beta chain was captured in a study of blood T cell repertoires in COVID-19. Per germline, CDR1 SGHAT and CDR2 FQNNGV. The V end lost 8 bases, the J end lost 6 bases, and 13 bases lay between the germline ends. The CDR3 has 13 residues. Method: immunoSEQ multiplex PCR; TCRdb's copy keeps in-frame clones and lacks some. This table holds about 290,000 clones, roughly 90% found once. This clone was counted once. This chain links TRBV11-2 with TRBJ1-4; D possibly corresponds to TRBD1 (5 bases). Material: peripheral blood. This receptor was identified in a woman in her thirties with COVID-19, enrolled during active disease. CDR3 in DNA: TGTGCCAGCGCGGGGGATAGTCATGAAAAACTGTTTTTT. It specifies CASAGDSHEKLFF. Using reference TRBV11-2 and TRBJ1-4 for the parts outside the CDR3, the full variable domain is EAGVAQSPRYKIIEKRQSVAFWCNPISGHATLYWYQQILGQGPKLLIQFQNNGVVDDSQLPKDRFSAERLKGVDSTLKIQPAKLEDSAVYLCASAGDSHEKLFFGSGTQLSVL.